This T cell receptor beta chain came from a study of blood T cell repertoires in COVID-19 (dated by TCRdb to about 2020). Context from the whole study: Samples covering the acute and convalescent phases of COVID-19 were provided by collaborators in the United States, Italy and Spain. Deeply sampled blood TCRbeta repertoires from subjects exposed to, actively infected with, or recovered from COVID-19 were included in the dataset. The samples were drawn from two sources: the first 160 participants of the ongoing ImmuneRACE study, and 950 to 1,500 subjects contributed by 6 global collaborators. The material from the prospective study consisted of cDNA or gDNA derived from T cells, B-cell-depleted T cells, or PBMCs. A de-identified subject ID, COVID-19 status, age in years and sex were almost always included in the sample metadata. The repertoires were released in a freely available public database meant as a resource for research on the immune response to SARS-CoV-2. Where HLA class I and class II types were available, the types were taken from metadata supplied by the sample provider, not from assay-based typing.

TCRbeta CDR3 regions were amplified from genomic DNA using the immunoSEQ Assay, a bias-controlled multiplex PCR. The paper's processing steps were these. Nucleated cell counts per sample were estimated from amplification of reference gene primers within the assay. To quantify the absolute abundance of each unique TCRbeta CDR3 rearrangement, sequence reads were collapsed and filtered. For each sample, productive Simpson clonality was calculated as the square root of Simpson's diversity index over productive rearrangements. This is the immuneACCESS table as TCRdb keeps it, with only in-frame sequences that have V and J called. A part of the clones is gone; compared with another copy, unresolved V genes explain less than half, and the rest is unexplained. From that table come the V and J calls and clone size; the DNA was used to work out D and trimming. This sample holds about 110,000 clones; 71% were observed only once. The ten largest clones take up 0.8% to 1% of the sample.

Turning to this clone: The specificity of this receptor is unknown. No much larger clonotype is one base removed from it; base qualities were not supplied.

The study at large found these results: The quantity of clinical and demographic metadata differed by source and by participant and was supplied without curation.

The collaborating institutions used their own protocols to collect whole blood in K2EDTA tubes. For TCRbeta analysis, collaborator samples were shipped as frozen whole blood, as isolated PBMCs, or as DNA extracted from either sample type. V has 2 bases trimmed and J has 6 bases trimmed; junction bases matching no gene number 3. Spanning cysteine to phenylalanine, the CDR3 consists of 13 amino acids. Only the CDR3 DNA is retained, 39 bases long and in frame from the first base. The receptor was derived from a human donor with acute or convalescent COVID-19. The donor label of this sample is uncertain. The chain employs TRBV12-3 or TRBV12-4 and TRBJ2-5; 7 bases in the middle match TRBD2. The sample was peripheral blood. Here is the DNA: TGTGCCAGCAGTTTATACGGGGGGAAGACCCAGTACTTC. Its coded protein is CASSLYGGKTQYF.